This paragraph covers one TCR beta chain sequence. The method was immunoSEQ multiplex PCR; TCRdb's version includes in-frame clones alone and lacks a portion of them. The data hold some 140,000 clones, with around 78% observed a single time. The data derive from a study of blood T cell repertoires in COVID-19. Turning to the study itself: COVID-19 samples collected from the United States, Italy and Spain covered acute and convalescent phases. In each case, the material was cDNA or gDNA derived from T cells, B-cell-depleted T cells, or PBMCs.

The CDR3 length is 13 residues. Trimming left V 2 bases short and J 8 bases short, with 13 bases between. Germline V gene lookup returns CDR1 SGHRS and CDR2 YFSETQ. The specimen was peripheral blood. The sequence was collected from an elderly man with acute or convalescent COVID-19. The gene calls are TRBV5-1 and TRBJ1-2, with D uncertain. The DNA of the CDR3 is TGCGCCAGCAGCTTCGAGGGTTTTCGGGGCTACACCTTC. Protein sequence: CASSFEGFRGYTF.